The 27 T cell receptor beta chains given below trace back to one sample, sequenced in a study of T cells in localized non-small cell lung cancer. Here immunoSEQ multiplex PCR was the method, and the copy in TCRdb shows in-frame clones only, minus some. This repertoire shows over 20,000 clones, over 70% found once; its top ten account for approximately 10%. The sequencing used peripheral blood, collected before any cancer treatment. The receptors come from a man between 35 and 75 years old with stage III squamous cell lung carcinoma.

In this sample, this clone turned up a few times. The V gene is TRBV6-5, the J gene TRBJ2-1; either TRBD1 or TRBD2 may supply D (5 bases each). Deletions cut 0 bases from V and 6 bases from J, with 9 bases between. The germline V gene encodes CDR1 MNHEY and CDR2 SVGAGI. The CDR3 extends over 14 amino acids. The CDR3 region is CASSYSPGRNEQFF. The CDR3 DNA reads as TGTGCCAGCAGTTACTCCCCGGGACGCAATGAGCAGTTCTTC.

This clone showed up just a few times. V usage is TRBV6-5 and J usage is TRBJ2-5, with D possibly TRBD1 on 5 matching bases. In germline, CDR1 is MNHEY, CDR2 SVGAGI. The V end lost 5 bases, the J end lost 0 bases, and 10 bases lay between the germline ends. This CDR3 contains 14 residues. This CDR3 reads CASSKTAYQETQYF. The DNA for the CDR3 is TGTGCCAGCAGTAAGACAGCCTACCAAGAGACCCAGTACTTC.

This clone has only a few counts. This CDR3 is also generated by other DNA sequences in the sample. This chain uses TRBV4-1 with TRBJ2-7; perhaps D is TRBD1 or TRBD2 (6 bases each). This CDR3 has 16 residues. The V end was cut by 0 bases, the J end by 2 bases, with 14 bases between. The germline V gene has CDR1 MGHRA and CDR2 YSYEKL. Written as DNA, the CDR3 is TGCGCCAGCAGCCAAGAGAGAGGGGGGCCCCCCTACGAGCAGTACTTC. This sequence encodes CASSQERGGPPYEQYF.

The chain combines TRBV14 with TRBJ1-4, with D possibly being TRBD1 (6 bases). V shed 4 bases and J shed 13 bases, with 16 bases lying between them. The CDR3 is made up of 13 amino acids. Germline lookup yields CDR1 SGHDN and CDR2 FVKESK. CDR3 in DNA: TGTGCCAGCAGCCTCCAAACGGCCAGGGGACTGTTTTTT. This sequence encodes CASSLQTARGLFF.

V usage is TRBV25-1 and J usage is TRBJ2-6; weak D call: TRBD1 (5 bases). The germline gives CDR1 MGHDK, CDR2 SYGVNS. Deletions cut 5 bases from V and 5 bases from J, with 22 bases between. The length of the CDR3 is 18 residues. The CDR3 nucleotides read TGTGCCAGCAGTAGTTTCGCAACTGGACAAAGTCGGGCCAACGTCCTGACTTTC. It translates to CASSSFATGQSRANVLTF.

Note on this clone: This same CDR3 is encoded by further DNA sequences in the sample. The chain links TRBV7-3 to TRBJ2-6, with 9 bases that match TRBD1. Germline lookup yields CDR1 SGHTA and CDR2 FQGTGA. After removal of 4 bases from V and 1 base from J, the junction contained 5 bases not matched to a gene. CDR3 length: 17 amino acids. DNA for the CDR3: TGTGCCAGCAGCTGGTCCGGGACAGGGTCTGGGGCCAACGTCCTGACTTTC. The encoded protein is CASSWSGTGSGANVLTF.

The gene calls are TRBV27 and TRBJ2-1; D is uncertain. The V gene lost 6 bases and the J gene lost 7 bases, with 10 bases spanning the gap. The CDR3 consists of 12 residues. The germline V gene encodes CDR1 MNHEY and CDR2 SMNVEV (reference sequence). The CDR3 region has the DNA TGTGCCAGCAGCCCCACGAAGAATGAGCAGTTCTTC. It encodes CASSPTKNEQFF.

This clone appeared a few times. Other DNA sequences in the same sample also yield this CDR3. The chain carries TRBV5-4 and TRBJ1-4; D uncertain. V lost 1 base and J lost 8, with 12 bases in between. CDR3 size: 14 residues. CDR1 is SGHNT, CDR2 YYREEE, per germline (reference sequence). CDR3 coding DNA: TGTGCCAGCAGCTTGTGGAGGGAAAGGGAAAAACTGTTTTTT. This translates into CASSLWREREKLFF.

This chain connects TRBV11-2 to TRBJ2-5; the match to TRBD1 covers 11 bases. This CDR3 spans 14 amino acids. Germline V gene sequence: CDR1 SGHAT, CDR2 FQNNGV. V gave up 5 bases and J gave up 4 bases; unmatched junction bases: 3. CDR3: CASSRDRGVETQYF. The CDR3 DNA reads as TGTGCCAGCAGCCGGGACAGGGGGGTAGAGACCCAGTACTTC.

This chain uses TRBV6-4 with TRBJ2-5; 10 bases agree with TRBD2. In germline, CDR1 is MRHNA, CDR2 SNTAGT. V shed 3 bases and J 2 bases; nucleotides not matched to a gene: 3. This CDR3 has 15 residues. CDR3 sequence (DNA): TGTGCCAGCAGTGAGGTAGCGGGGGGTCAAGAGACCCAGTACTTC. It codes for CASSEVAGGQETQYF.

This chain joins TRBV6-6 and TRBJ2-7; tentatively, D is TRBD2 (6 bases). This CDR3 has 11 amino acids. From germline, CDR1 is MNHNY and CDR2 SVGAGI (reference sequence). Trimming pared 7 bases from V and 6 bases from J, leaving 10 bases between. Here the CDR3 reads CASTMGGEQYF. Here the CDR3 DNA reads TGTGCCAGCACCATGGGAGGCGAGCAGTACTTC.

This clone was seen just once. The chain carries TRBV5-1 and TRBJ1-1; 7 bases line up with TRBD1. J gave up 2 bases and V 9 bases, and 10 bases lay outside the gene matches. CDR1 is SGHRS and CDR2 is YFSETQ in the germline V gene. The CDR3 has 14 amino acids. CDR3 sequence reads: CANRGQDLNTEAFF. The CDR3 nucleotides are TGCGCCAACCGAGGACAGGACCTAAACACTGAAGCTTTCTTT. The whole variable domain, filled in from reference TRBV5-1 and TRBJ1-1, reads KAGVTQTPRYLIKTRGQQVTLSCSPISGHRSVSWYQQTPGQGLQFLFEYFSETQRNKGNFPGRFSGRQFSNSRSEMNVSTLELGDSALYLCANRGQDLNTEAFFGQGTRLTVV.

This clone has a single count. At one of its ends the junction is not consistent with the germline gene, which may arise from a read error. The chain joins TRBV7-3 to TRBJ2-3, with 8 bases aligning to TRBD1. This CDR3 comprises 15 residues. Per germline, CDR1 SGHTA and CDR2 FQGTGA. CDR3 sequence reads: CANSPQGAIPDTQYF. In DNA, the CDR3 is TGTGCCAACAGCCCCCAGGGGGCGATCCCCGATACGCAGTATTTT.

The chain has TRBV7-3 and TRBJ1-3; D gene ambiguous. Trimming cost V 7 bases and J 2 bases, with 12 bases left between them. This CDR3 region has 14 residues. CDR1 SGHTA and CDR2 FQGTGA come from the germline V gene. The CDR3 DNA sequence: TGTGCCAGCACCTTGAATCAGGCTGGAAACACCATATATTTT. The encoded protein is CASTLNQAGNTIYF.

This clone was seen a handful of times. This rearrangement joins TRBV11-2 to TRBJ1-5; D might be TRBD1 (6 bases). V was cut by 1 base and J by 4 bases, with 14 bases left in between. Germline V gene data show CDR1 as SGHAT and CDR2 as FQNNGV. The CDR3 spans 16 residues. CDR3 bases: TGTGCCAGCAGCTTAGGGATGCACAGGGAAAATCAGCCCCAGCATTTT. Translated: CASSLGMHRENQPQHF.

CDR3 DNA: TGTGCCAGCAGCCGGAGGGGACAGGGGTTCAATCAGCCCCAGCATTTT. The encoded protein is CASSRRGQGFNQPQHF. V usage is TRBV28 and J usage is TRBJ1-5, with 10 bases lining up with TRBD1. This CDR3 contains 16 residues. CDR1 is MDHEN and CDR2 is SYDVKM in the germline V gene. Trimming took 6 bases from V and 3 from J; bases not matched to a gene: 8.

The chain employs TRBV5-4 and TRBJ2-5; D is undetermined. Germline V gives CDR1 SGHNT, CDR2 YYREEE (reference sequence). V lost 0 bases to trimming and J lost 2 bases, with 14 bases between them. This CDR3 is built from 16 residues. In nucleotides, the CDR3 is TGTGCCAGCAGCTTGGGGCAGGCAGGCCCGCAAGAGACCCAGTACTTC. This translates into CASSLGQAGPQETQYF.

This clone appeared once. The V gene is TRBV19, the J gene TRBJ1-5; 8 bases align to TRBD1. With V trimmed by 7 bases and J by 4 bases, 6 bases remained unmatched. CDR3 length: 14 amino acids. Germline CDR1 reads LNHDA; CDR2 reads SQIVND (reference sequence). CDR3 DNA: TGTGCCAGTACCCTGGACAGGGTGAATCAGCCCCAGCATTTT. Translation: CASTLDRVNQPQHF.

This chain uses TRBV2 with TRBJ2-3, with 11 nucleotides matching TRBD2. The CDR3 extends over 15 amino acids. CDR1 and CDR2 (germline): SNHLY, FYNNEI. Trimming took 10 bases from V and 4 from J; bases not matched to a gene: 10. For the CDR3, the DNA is TGTGCCACCCTTACTAGCGGGAGTAGGGCAGATACGCAGTATTTT. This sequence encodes CATLTSGSRADTQYF.

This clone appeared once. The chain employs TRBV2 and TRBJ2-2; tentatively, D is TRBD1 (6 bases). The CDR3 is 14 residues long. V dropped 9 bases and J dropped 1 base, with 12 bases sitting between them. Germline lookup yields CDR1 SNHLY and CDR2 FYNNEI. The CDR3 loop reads CASAWDKNTGELFF. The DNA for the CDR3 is TGTGCCAGTGCGTGGGACAAGAACACCGGGGAGCTGTTTTTT.

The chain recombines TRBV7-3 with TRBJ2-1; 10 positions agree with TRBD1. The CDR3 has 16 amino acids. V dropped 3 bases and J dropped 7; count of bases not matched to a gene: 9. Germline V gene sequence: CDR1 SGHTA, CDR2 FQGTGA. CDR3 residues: CASSFAGTGVKNEQFF. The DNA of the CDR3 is TGTGCCAGCAGCTTCGCGGGGACAGGGGTCAAAAATGAGCAGTTCTTC.

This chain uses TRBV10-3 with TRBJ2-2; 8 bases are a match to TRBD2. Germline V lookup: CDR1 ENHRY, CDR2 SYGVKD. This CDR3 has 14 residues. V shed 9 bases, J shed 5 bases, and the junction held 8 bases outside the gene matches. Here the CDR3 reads CAIKAGDRTGELFF. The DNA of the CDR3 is TGTGCCATTAAAGCGGGAGATCGAACCGGGGAGCTGTTTTTT.

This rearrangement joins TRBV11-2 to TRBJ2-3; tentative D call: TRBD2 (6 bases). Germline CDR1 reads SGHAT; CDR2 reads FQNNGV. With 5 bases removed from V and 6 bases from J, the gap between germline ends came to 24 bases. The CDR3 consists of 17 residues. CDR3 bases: TGTGCCAGCAGCCCCCAAACCCCGGGACTCCACGGGGATACGCAGTATTTT. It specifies CASSPQTPGLHGDTQYF.

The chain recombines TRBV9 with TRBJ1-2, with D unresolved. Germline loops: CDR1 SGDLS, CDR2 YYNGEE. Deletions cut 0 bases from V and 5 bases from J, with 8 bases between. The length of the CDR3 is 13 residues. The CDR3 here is CASSVGSSYGYTF. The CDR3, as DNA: TGTGCCAGCAGCGTAGGGTCCTCGTATGGCTACACCTTC.

CDR3 in DNA: TGTGCCAGCAGTGAATGGGCGGATAACTATGGCTACACCTTC. It yields the protein CASSEWADNYGYTF. V gene TRBV6-1 combines with J gene TRBJ1-2; D not resolved. CDR1 is MNHNS and CDR2 is SASEGT in the germline V gene. The CDR3 has 14 amino acids. V gave up 2 bases and J gave up 1 base, with 8 bases separating them.

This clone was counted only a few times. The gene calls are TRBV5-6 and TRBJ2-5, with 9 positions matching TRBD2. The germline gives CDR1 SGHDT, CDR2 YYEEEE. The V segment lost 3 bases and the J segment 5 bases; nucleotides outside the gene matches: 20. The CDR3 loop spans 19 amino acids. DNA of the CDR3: TGTGCCAGCAGCTCCTTAGCGCGGGGGGGCCGGGTAGGGCGTGAGACCCAGTACTTC. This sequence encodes CASSSLARGGRVGRETQYF.

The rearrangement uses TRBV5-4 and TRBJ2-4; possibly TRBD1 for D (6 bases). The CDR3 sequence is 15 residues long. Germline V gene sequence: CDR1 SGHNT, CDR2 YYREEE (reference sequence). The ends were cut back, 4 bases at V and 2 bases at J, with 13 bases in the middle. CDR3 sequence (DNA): TGTGCCAGCAGCCAAAGGGACATCTCCAAAAACATTCAGTACTTC. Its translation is CASSQRDISKNIQYF.